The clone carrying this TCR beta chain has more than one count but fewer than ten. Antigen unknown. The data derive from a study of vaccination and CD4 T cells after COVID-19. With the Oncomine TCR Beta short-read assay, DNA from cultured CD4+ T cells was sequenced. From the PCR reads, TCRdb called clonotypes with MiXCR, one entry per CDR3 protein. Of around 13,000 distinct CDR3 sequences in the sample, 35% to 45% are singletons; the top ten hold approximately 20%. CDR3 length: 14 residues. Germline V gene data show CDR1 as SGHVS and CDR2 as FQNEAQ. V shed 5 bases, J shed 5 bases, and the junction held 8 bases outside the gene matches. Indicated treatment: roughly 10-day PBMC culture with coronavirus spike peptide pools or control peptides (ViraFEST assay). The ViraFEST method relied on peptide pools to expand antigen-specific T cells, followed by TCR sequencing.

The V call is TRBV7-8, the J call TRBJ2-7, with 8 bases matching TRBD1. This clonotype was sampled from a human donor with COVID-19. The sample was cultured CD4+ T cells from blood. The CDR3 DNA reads TGTGCCAGCAGCCTAGACAGGGGAGGCGACGAGCAGTACTTC. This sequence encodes CASSLDRGGDEQYF.